This T cell receptor (beta chain) is from a study of shared T cell receptors in the human thymus. Sequencing was performed with immunoSEQ multiplex PCR; in TCRdb, only in-frame clones are kept and a portion is missing. The sample yields approximately 730,000 clones, approximately 83% seen once. V was clipped by 4 bases and J by 3 bases, with 16 bases between them. CDR1 and CDR2 (germline): SGDLS, YYNGEE. The CDR3 consists of 15 residues. Separately, the same data were catalogued under a study of human thymus T cells. That paper notes: Thymic and blood repertoires appeared to carry a bias in their V and J gene usage.

The TCR originated in a girl in the first two years of life with a congenital heart defect. The rearrangement uses TRBV9 and TRBJ1-1; weak D call: TRBD1 (5 bases). Sequenced material: thymocytes. CDR3: CASSPSAGGDTEAFF. DNA of the CDR3: TGTGCCAGCAGCCCCTCAGCGGGGGGGGACACTGAAGCTTTCTTT.